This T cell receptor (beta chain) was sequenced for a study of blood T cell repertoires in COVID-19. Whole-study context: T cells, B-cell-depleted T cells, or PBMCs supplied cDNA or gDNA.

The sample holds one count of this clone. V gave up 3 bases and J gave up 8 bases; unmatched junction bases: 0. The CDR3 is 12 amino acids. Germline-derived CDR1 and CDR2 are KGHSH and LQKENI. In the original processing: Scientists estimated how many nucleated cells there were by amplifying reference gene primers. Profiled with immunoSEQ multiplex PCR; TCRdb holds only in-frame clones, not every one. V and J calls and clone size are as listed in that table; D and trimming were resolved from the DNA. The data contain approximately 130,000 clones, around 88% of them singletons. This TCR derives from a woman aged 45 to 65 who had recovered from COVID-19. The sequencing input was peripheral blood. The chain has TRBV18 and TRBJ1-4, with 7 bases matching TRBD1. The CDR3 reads CASSPGQEKLFF. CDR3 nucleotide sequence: TGTGCCAGCTCACCGGGACAGGAAAAACTGTTTTTT.